The sequence of this TCR beta chain was determined in a study of cytomegalovirus exposure and HLA in healthy donors (TCRdb year 2017). Notes on the research overall: According to an earlier analysis of 450 to 650 of the donors, about 190 million T cells yielded approximately 120 million unique TCR beta sequences and approximately 300 Gb of sequence data. An earlier analysis of roughly 580 of the donors used high-throughput TCR beta sequencing to judge whether each TCR beta V gene segment behaved as functional or pseudogenic. The T cell repertoires of under 750 subjects were profiled by immunosequencing and related to cytomegalovirus serostatus. Among around 400 genotyped donors of the cohort, an average of around 250,000 unique TCR beta nucleotide sequences was sequenced per donor, of which about 19% were non-productive. Typing coverage differed by locus: A, B, C, DRB1 and DQB1 were typed in roughly 629-630 donors, DQA1 in 500 to 550, DPA1 in some 570, and DPB1 in about 450. Of the approximately 400 genotyped donors, approximately 82% fell in the genetic ancestry cluster associated with self-reported Caucasian donors. Every repertoire in the discovery cohort had been generated on one and the same sequencing platform. An early release that covered some 640 HLA-typed donors contained about 300 gigabases of sequencing data and tens of millions of unique TCR sequences. In a later genetic analysis, genome-wide SNP genotypes for about three fifths of the roughly 670 donors were used, and that subset was treated as a discovery cohort. The study combined high-throughput TCR immunosequencing, statistical association of individual TCRs with disease status, and machine learning to predict cytomegalovirus infection status. HLA typing included class I and class II loci at four-digit resolution. Alongside the repertoire data, information on donor age, sex, ethnicity and CMV serostatus was compiled. Several DR-DQ haplotypes were treated as single units for association and clustering because of strong linkage in the cohort. A later analysis re-analyzed previously published TCR beta repertoires from 666 donors and added high-resolution HLA genotyping to study TCR occurrence patterns. The study aimed to test whether cataloging public T cell receptors could reveal signatures of past pathogen exposure. Rather than drawing on any new phenotypic data, the later analysis identified candidate immune exposures from TCR beta sequences and the way those sequences occurred across donors. Besides the first cohort of approximately 670 subjects, a separate validation cohort made up of some 110 different subjects was used. The paper as a whole reports these results and caveats: A few of the identified cytomegalovirus-associated TCR beta chains were confirmed in vitro to be specific for cytomegalovirus antigens. HLA typing was unavailable for some donors at each locus, so association tests used only the typed subset. Broadly in line with IMGT annotations, most TCR beta V segments showed up in productive rearrangements about 87% or about 30% of the time in an earlier analysis of a few hundred of the donors. The presence/absence analyses assumed that sequencing depth was roughly uniform across donors, and that assumption may not be true. A later analysis found that HLA-associated TCR beta chains were more clonally expanded and had lower generation probabilities than equally common non-associated chains. The classifier was reported to diagnose cytomegalovirus status with high specificity and sensitivity in both the original cohort and the validation cohort. Because counts were too low, 15 to 20 rarely observed V segments, including chromosome 9 orphons, were excluded from the earlier analysis of some 590 of the donors. Compared with the approximately 670-donor mean, donors in an Asian-associated ancestry cluster had fewer N-insertions in productive TCRs, according to a later genetic analysis. Linkage disequilibrium might explain the correlated functional status among segregating V segments, but an unknown experimental factor could not be ruled out. In a later analysis, most CMV-associated TCR beta chains were found to appear HLA-restricted, with HLA associations seemingly driven largely by CMV exposure. A cluster of highly shared sequence variants was judged likely to be a technical artifact of the sequencing pipeline. According to the authors, the approach could potentially be generalized to other disease states and immunological phenotypes. The cohort was sequenced for TCR beta chains only, and without alpha or paired-chain data the features that could be detected were limited. A further reported finding was that TCR beta sequences accurately predicted the HLA-A and HLA-B alleles for most subjects in the first cohort. The study listed approximately 150 TCR beta chains as associated with cytomegalovirus. According to a later analysis, TCR association rates differed among HLA loci, with DRB1 alleles showing the most associated TCRs and HLA-C alleles showing the fewest. A later analysis reported that several top co-occurrence clusters appeared linked to parvovirus B19, influenza, CMV and Epstein-Barr virus. Most TCR sequences were seen in very few donors, while some public TCRs were found in many individuals. An association between a missense DCLRE1C variant and V-gene and J-gene trimming of TCR beta chains was found in a later genetic analysis and replicated in an independent cohort. Immune exposure information for the cohort was limited to CMV serostatus. A later analysis associated about 17,000 TCR beta sequences with specific HLA alleles at a false discovery rate of 0.05. Strong co-occurrence of HLA alleles, especially DR and DQ, made assigning TCR associations to individual alleles difficult.

The library was produced with the immunoSEQ multiplex PCR assay. The multiplex PCR relied on a mix of 60 forward primers for TCR Vbeta segments and 13 reverse primers for TCR Jbeta segments. The CDR3 region of rearranged TCR beta genes was amplified from genomic DNA with a multiplex PCR assay. The Illumina HiSeq System was used to sequence the amplified TCR beta libraries as 87-base-pair reads. On the study's bioinformatics: A later analysis counted about 76 million unique TCR beta chains across the roughly 700 repertoires, and about 10 million of these chains were shared by at least two donors. A nearest-neighbor algorithm error-corrected the raw reads and collapsed the reads into unique sequences, merging closely related sequences to remove PCR and sequencing errors. To assign V, D and J gene segments, CDR3 sequences were aligned to IMGT reference sequences. Each retained sequence needed at least a six-nucleotide match to both a V gene segment and a J gene segment. Rearrangements were called productive when the CDR3 lacked stop codons and stayed in frame with V and J; all others were non-productive. CDR3 was defined by IMGT convention, running from the second conserved V-encoded cysteine to the conserved J-encoded phenylalanine. In an earlier analysis of 500 to 650 of the donors, sequences lacking an unambiguous match to a single V gene segment were excluded. In an earlier analysis of roughly 500 of the donors, V segments were called functional above 56.7% productive rearrangements and were called segregating when the between-donor standard deviation exceeded 5%. A statistical classification framework was built to diagnose cytomegalovirus status from the catalog of TCR beta chain sequences. V and J gene assignment, in a later analysis, came from comparing TCR nucleotide sequences with IMGT/GENE-DB human TR gene sequences. The TCRdist pipeline was used in a later analysis to assign CDR3 sequences and most-parsimonious VDJ recombination scenarios. A later analysis defined each TCR beta chain by its CDR3 amino acid sequence plus V-gene family, and excluded reads lacking a unique V-gene family. As a way to deal with suspected cross-contamination and a sequencing artifact, a later analysis dropped approximately 590 nucleotide sequences that were highly shared and had low generation probability. For each public chain, a later analysis derived a clonal expansion index from normalized ranks of inferred template counts within each repertoire. A later analysis computed generation probabilities with a VDJ recombination model fitted to out-of-frame rearrangements, and checked the results against IGoR. In a later analysis, hypergeometric tests were used to score TCR-TCR, TCR-HLA and TCR-CMV co-occurrence, with a repertoire-size bias correction applied to TCR pairs. False discovery rates were estimated in a later analysis by permuting HLA or CMV assignments 20 times. A later analysis grouped co-occurring TCRs with DBSCAN, adding TCRdist sequence similarity when clustering within HLA-allele-positive subsets. Co-occurrence clustering excluded repertoires with fewer than 30,000 or more than 120,000 public chains, plus five with anomalous nucleotide sharing. TCRdb took over this immuneACCESS table, retaining in-frame rearrangements with V and J assigned. Such tables are incomplete; in checked studies, under half of the missing clones stem from an unresolved V gene, and the remainder is unexplained. V, J and clone size were drawn from that table, and D and trimming were deduced from the DNA. Present in this sample are some 90,000 clones, approximately 80% of which were seen just once. The ten largest clones take up about 9.4% of the sample.

The cohort comprised 710 or so healthy bone marrow donors. At the time of sampling, every cohort member was nominally healthy, though immune exposures that went unrecorded were likely present. CMV serostatus was positive for more than 250 and negative for about 50% of the roughly 700 cohort members, and was not recorded for this donor. Each donor provided a peripheral blood sample, and peripheral blood mononuclear cells were used for TCR beta sequencing. The Qiagen DNeasy Blood Extraction Kit was used to extract genomic DNA from the blood cell samples. Points on this clone: Its antigen is unknown. Within one base of it there is no much larger clone, and no base qualities were kept.

This TCR came from a human donor in good health. The sequenced material came from PBMCs.

The encoded CDR3 is CATGVGPSNYGYTF. The DNA sequence is as follows: TGTGCCACCGGGGTAGGTCCTTCTAACTATGGCTACACCTTC. Recombination linked TRBV28 to TRBJ1-2; confidence is insufficient to name the D gene. V is pared back by 10 bases and J by 0 bases, with 15 bases lying between the germline termini. Via the germline V gene, CDR1 is MDHEN and CDR2 SYDVKM. The CDR3 measures 14 amino acids from cysteine to phenylalanine. The sequence is cut down to CDR3 DNA, 42 bases in frame from base 1.